This is a list of T cell receptor beta chains from one sample in a study of blood T cell repertoires in COVID-19. Produced via immunoSEQ multiplex PCR; TCRdb's table is partial and in-frame only. The data hold over 300,000 clones, with 86% observed a single time. Sequencing was performed on peripheral blood. Receptor source: a woman aged 45-65 years with acute or convalescent COVID-19. Both conserved end residues are part of each CDR3. The order of the fields is D gene, J gene, V gene, clone size, CDR3 DNA, CDR3 protein. D genes are given only for firm matches. Clone size is stated in some rows and not others, as once, few, many or a class when expanded.

TRBD1 TRBJ1-5 TRBV6-6 - TGTGCCAGCAGGATACAGGGGTACAATCAGCCCCAGCATTTT CASRIQGYNQPQHF
- TRBJ2-1 TRBV10-3 - TGTGCCATCAGTGAGGGGACAGGGTCGGGAGCGGGAGGGCCGGGAGAGCAGTTCTTC CAISEGTGSGAGGPGEQFF
TRBD1 TRBJ1-6 TRBV7-9 - TGTGCCAGCAGCCCAGCACCGGCAGGGGGCTCCTATAATTCACCCCTCCACTTT CASSPAPAGGSYNSPLHF
TRBD2 TRBJ2-4 TRBV28 - TGTGCCAGCAGTTCCCGGGGATTGAGGCGGGAGACGACTCAGTACTTC CASSSRGLRRETTQYF
- TRBJ1-2 TRBV7-3 - TGTGCCAGCAGCCGGGACATAGGATATGGCTACACCTTC CASSRDIGYGYTF
TRBD1 TRBJ2-2 TRBV5-8 - TGTGCCAGCAGTTCGTACGCAAGAGGACAGGGAGGCGGTTTCGGGGAGCTGTTTTTT CASSSYARGQGGGFGELFF
TRBD1 TRBJ1-4 TRBV7-3 once TGTGCCAGCAGCTTGACAGGGCAAGAGGAAAAACTGTTTTTT CASSLTGQEEKLFF
- TRBJ1-3 TRBV5-6 - TGTGCCAGCAGCTCGATGCTCAGGGGTGTTGGAAACACCATATATTTT CASSSMLRGVGNTIYF
- TRBJ1-6 TRBV2 many TGTGCCAGCAGGGGAGAATCACCCCTCCACTTT CASRGESPLHF
TRBD2 TRBJ2-5 TRBV7-9 - TGTGCCAGCAGCGCCAGGACTAGCGGGTCCGAGACCCAGTACTTC CASSARTSGSETQYF